The 27 T cell receptor beta chains reported below all come from one sample, sequenced in a study of regulatory T cells in long-lasting Graves disease. Sequencing libraries for TCR beta were prepared with iRepertoire HTBI primers and Arm-PCR of CDR3 regions. TCRdb re-derived calls from the multiplex PCR reads in MiXCR, one entry per CDR3 protein. The sample holds fewer than 500,000 distinct CDR3 sequences; around 16% are singletons and the top ten take approximately 12%. Time point in this sample: newly diagnosed GD, antithyroid drugs for less than 3 months. RNA from PBMCs was the source of the TCR library. The same sample was also studied in work on T cells in Graves' hyperthyroidism and ophthalmopathy.

Sequencing was performed on peripheral blood mononuclear cells (PBMCs), taken at new diagnosis, from a patient treated with antithyroid drugs. The origin of the receptors is a middle-aged man with Graves disease.

This clonotype was picked up many times. The chain recombines TRBV6-2 or TRBV6-3 with TRBJ2-7, with D perhaps assigned TRBD1 or TRBD2 (5 bases each). This CDR3 is 14 amino acids long. With 2 bases removed from V and 5 bases from J, the gap between germline ends came to 13 bases. Germline CDR1 MNHEY, CDR2 SVGEGT. CDR3 DNA sequence: TGTGCCAGCAGTTACAGCGCAGGGACCCACGAGCAGTACTTC. Translated: CASSYSAGTHEQYF.

This rearrangement joins TRBV2 to TRBJ2-7; 14 bases fit TRBD2. Unmatched junction bases numbered 13, after V lost 10 bases and J lost 5 bases. The CDR3 totals 16 residues. Germline lookup yields CDR1 SNHLY and CDR2 FYNNEI. The CDR3, as DNA: TGTGCCACCTTCTCCGGGACTAGCGGGAGTTACAACGAGCAGTACTTC. Its translation: CATFSGTSGSYNEQYF.

The chain links TRBV20-1 to TRBJ2-3, with 12 bases aligning to TRBD1. V dropped 6 bases and J dropped 3; count of bases not matched to a gene: 4. CDR3 length equals 14 residues. CDR1 is DFQATT and CDR2 is SNEGSKA in the germline V gene (reference sequence). DNA of the CDR3: TGCAGTGCCTGGGACAGGGGGCTTACAGATACGCAGTATTTT. Translating it yields CSAWDRGLTDTQYF.

This clonotype was seen only a few times. The rearrangement joins TRBV25-1 to TRBJ2-6, with a weak D call TRBD1 (5 bases). Trimming stripped 5 bases from V and 2 bases from J, with 13 bases between. This CDR3 spans 16 amino acids. Germline values: CDR1 MGHDK, CDR2 SYGVNS. The DNA of the CDR3 is TGTGCCAGCAGTTCATACTCAGGGACTGGGGCCAACGTCCTGACTTTC. Translating it yields CASSSYSGTGANVLTF.

The table lists this clonotype with many counts. The chain combines TRBV20-1 with TRBJ2-5; no firm D call. CDR3 length: 12 amino acids. Trimming removed 4 bases from V and 1 base from J, with 7 bases in between. Germline-derived CDR1 and CDR2 are DFQATT and SNEGSKA (reference sequence). CDR3 DNA sequence: TGCAGTGCTACGCGAGTCCAAGAGACCCAGTACTTC. This gives the protein CSATRVQETQYF.

There are many counts of this clonotype. The V and J genes are TRBV7-2 and TRBJ2-1, with D possibly being TRBD2 (7 bases). Per the germline V gene, CDR1 is SGHTA and CDR2 is FQGNSA. Trimming removed 9 bases from V and 4 bases from J, with 31 bases in between. This CDR3 has 19 amino acids. CDR3 in amino acids: CASSGLVRVQGIRYNEQFF. In nucleotides, the CDR3 is TGTGCCAGTTCTGGACTAGTCCGAGTACAGGGAATAAGGTACAATGAGCAGTTCTTC.

This rearrangement joins TRBV6-2 or TRBV6-3 to TRBJ1-2; 10 nucleotides agree with TRBD1. The CDR3 spans 13 residues. Per the germline V gene, CDR1 is MNHEY and CDR2 is SVGEGT. J was trimmed by 8 bases and V by 6 bases; bases with no gene match: 6. CDR3 sequence: CASRRDRGGGYTF. The CDR3 DNA is TGTGCCAGCAGACGGGACAGGGGCGGAGGCTACACCTTC.

At least ten counts were recorded for this clonotype. The V gene is TRBV11-3, the J gene TRBJ2-1, with 7 bases that match TRBD2. The CDR3 has 16 residues. The trim removed 8 bases at V and 5 bases at J, leaving 15 bases unmatched. The V gene's germline CDR1 is SGHNT and CDR2 YENEEA. DNA for the CDR3: TGTGCCAGCGGGACTGCTAGAGCGGGGCCAAACAATGAGCAGTTCTTC. The encoded protein is CASGTARAGPNNEQFF.

This clonotype appeared a few times. This chain uses TRBV11-1 with TRBJ2-3; 8 positions agree with TRBD2. After removal of 3 bases from V and 1 base from J, the junction contained 6 bases not matched to a gene. The germline V gene encodes CDR1 SGHAT and CDR2 FQDESV (reference sequence). The CDR3 loop spans 16 amino acids. The chain's CDR3 is CASSFLAGGRTDTQYF. CDR3 sequence (DNA): TGTGCCAGCAGCTTTCTCGCGGGAGGACGCACAGATACGCAGTATTTT.

Only a few counts were recorded for this clonotype. The chain combines TRBV4-1 with TRBJ2-7; TRBD1 is a possible D gene (6 bases). Germline V gene lookup returns CDR1 MGHRA and CDR2 YSYEKL. The ends were cut back, 4 bases at V and 5 bases at J, with 18 bases in the middle. CDR3 size: 15 residues. The CDR3 DNA reads as TGCGCCAGCAGCCCCCACCAGGGGCAGGTGGACGAGCAGTACTTC. This codes for CASSPHQGQVDEQYF.

This clonotype was seen ten or more times. The chain joins TRBV30 to TRBJ2-1; 10 nucleotides agree with TRBD2. Germline CDR1 GTSNPN, CDR2 SVGIG (reference sequence). The CDR3 spans 14 residues. Trimming cost V 4 bases and J 4 bases; bases outside gene matches: 4. The CDR3, as DNA: TGTGCCTGGAATAGCGGGAGGACTTACAATGAGCAGTTCTTC. This sequence encodes CAWNSGRTYNEQFF.

This clonotype was seen at least ten times. This chain connects TRBV29-1 to TRBJ1-1; TRBD1 is a possible D gene (6 bases). The germline V gene encodes CDR1 SQVTM and CDR2 ANQGSEA. The V end was cut by 6 bases, the J end by 0 bases, with 11 bases between. This CDR3 contains 13 residues. CDR3 region: CSVRGVMNTEAFF. For the CDR3, the DNA is TGCAGCGTGAGGGGGGTCATGAACACTGAAGCTTTCTTT.

This clonotype has a count of ten or more. The V gene is TRBV28, the J gene TRBJ2-4; D unresolved. The CDR3 runs 14 residues. V lost 6 bases, J lost 0 bases, and 9 bases lay in between. Germline V CDR1 and CDR2: MDHEN, SYDVKM. The CDR3 bases are TGTGCCAGCAGGGTGAGGTTAGCCAAAAACATTCAGTACTTC. Translation gives CASRVRLAKNIQYF.

The genes are TRBV12-3 or TRBV12-4 and TRBJ2-4; 9 nucleotides agree with TRBD1. The CDR3 is 18 amino acids. The trim removed 6 bases at V and 3 bases at J, leaving 15 bases unmatched. The CDR3 spells CASSEKHPGQGYKNIQYF. The CDR3 nucleotides are TGTGCCAGCAGCGAGAAGCACCCGGGACAGGGATACAAAAACATTCAGTACTTC.

In this sample, this clonotype turned up a few times. The chain couples TRBV27 to TRBJ2-7, with D possibly matching TRBD2 (7 bases). This CDR3 has 14 amino acids. The V end was cut by 5 bases, the J end by 3 bases, with 14 bases between. In germline, CDR1 is MNHEY, CDR2 SMNVEV (reference sequence). CDR3 in DNA: TGTGCCAGCAGTGTGACAGGACTAGGCTACGAGCAGTACTTC. It yields the protein CASSVTGLGYEQYF.

This clonotype was detected many times. The gene calls are TRBV5-1 and TRBJ2-7, with 13 bases matching TRBD2. This CDR3 has 16 residues. The germline V gene encodes CDR1 SGHRS and CDR2 YFSETQ. The V gene end was trimmed by 4 bases and the J gene end by 0 bases; junction bases not matched to a gene: 4. This CDR3 reads CASSLGLAGPSYEQYF. CDR3 bases: TGCGCCAGCAGCCTGGGACTAGCGGGACCCTCCTACGAGCAGTACTTC.

This clonotype was seen repeatedly, ten times or more. This chain connects TRBV13 to TRBJ2-2; possibly TRBD1 for D (6 bases). The V gene lost 5 bases and the J gene lost 3 bases, with 10 bases spanning the gap. The CDR3 runs to 14 residues. Germline V lookup: CDR1 PRHDT, CDR2 FYEKMQ (reference sequence). The CDR3 DNA is TGTGCCAGCAGCAAAGGACAGTACACCGGGGAGCTGTTTTTT. It translates to CASSKGQYTGELFF.

The V and J genes are TRBV7-9 and TRBJ1-1; no definite D call. The CDR3 has 11 amino acids. Trimming cost V 1 base and J 10 bases, with 7 bases left between them. CDR1 is SEHNR, CDR2 FQNEAQ, per germline (reference sequence). The CDR3 sequence: CASSLGGLAFF. In DNA form, the CDR3 reads TGTGCCAGCAGCTTAGGGGGTCTAGCTTTCTTT.

This clonotype has at least ten counts. The rearrangement links TRBV30 to TRBJ1-4, with 9 nucleotides matching TRBD1. V was clipped by 1 base and J by 7 bases; unmatched bases: 4. The CDR3 spans 14 residues. Germline V gives CDR1 GTSNPN, CDR2 SVGIG (reference sequence). As DNA, the CDR3 is TGTGCCTGGAGTGGGACAGGGGCGGGTGAAAAACTGTTTTTT. This translates into CAWSGTGAGEKLFF.

This clonotype occurred many times. V and J are TRBV7-6 and TRBJ2-1; 10 nucleotides line up with TRBD2. There are 16 residues in the CDR3. Per the germline V gene, CDR1 is SGHVS and CDR2 is FNYEAQ. V shed 5 bases and J 4 bases; nucleotides not matched to a gene: 8. CDR3 sequence reads: CASSPRTSGVYNEQFF. CDR3 nucleotide sequence: TGTGCCAGCAGCCCAAGGACTAGCGGAGTATACAATGAGCAGTTCTTC. Combining the CDR3 with reference TRBV7-6 and TRBJ2-1 gives the whole variable domain GAGVSQSPRYKVTKRGQDVALRCDPISGHVSLYWYRQALGQGPEFLTYFNYEAQQDKSGLPNDRFSAERPEGSISTLTIQRTEQRDSAMYRCASSPRTSGVYNEQFFGPGTRLTVL.

This clonotype was seen many times. This rearrangement joins TRBV28 to TRBJ1-6; D gene ambiguous. The CDR3 covers 15 residues. The germline CDR1 and CDR2 sequences are MDHEN and SYDVKM. V dropped 6 bases and J dropped 5 bases, with 14 bases sitting between them. The CDR3 reads CASSPLGVDNSPLHF. As DNA, the CDR3 is TGTGCCAGCAGCCCCCTTGGAGTAGATAATTCACCCCTCCACTTT.

The rearrangement links TRBV6-5 to TRBJ2-1, with a weak D call TRBD1 (5 bases). V gave up 2 bases and J gave up 2 bases, with 10 bases separating them. Germline CDR1 is MNHEY and CDR2 is SVGAGI. There are 15 residues in the CDR3. DNA for the CDR3: TGTGCCAGCAGTTACCGGACATTCACCTACAATGAGCAGTTCTTC. Residues: CASSYRTFTYNEQFF.

This clonotype was seen a handful of times. The J gene is TRBJ2-1, the V gene TRBV15; perhaps TRBD2 as D (5 bases). Germline V lookup: CDR1 LNHNV, CDR2 YYDKDF (reference sequence). Trimming pared 5 bases from V and 9 bases from J, leaving 11 bases between. This CDR3 has 12 residues. The CDR3 protein is CATSSGRGEQFF. DNA for the CDR3: TGTGCCACCAGCTCAGGACGGGGTGAGCAGTTCTTC.

This clonotype has at least ten counts. This chain uses TRBV5-1 with TRBJ2-1; 10 positions agree with TRBD2. The CDR3 length is 14 residues. Germline CDR1 SGHRS, CDR2 YFSETQ. Trimming removed 2 bases from V and 6 bases from J; junction bases left unmatched: 2. The CDR3 region is CASSFGLAANEQFF. In nucleotides, the CDR3 is TGCGCCAGCAGCTTCGGACTAGCGGCCAATGAGCAGTTCTTC.

The chain recombines TRBV2 with TRBJ2-2, with a weak D call TRBD2 (7 bases). This CDR3 comprises 13 residues. Germline V CDR1 and CDR2: SNHLY, FYNNEI. V lost 7 bases, J lost 6 bases, and 12 bases lay in between. CDR3 residues: CASKEGGPGELFF. DNA of the CDR3: TGTGCCAGCAAAGAGGGGGGGCCCGGGGAGCTGTTTTTT.

A few counts support this clonotype. The gene calls are TRBV24-1 and TRBJ2-4, with 7 bases identical to TRBD2. The V gene end was trimmed by 7 bases and the J gene end by 0 bases; junction bases not matched to a gene: 8. The CDR3 totals 16 residues. Germline CDR1 reads KGHDR; CDR2 reads SFDVKD. In nucleotides, the CDR3 is TGTGCCACCAGGCCAAACAGCGGGGTAGCCAAAAACATTCAGTACTTC. Encoded protein: CATRPNSGVAKNIQYF.

The table lists this clonotype with many counts. This chain connects TRBV7-3 to TRBJ2-2; TRBD1 matches 9 bases. Germline V lookup: CDR1 SGHTA, CDR2 FQGTGA. Losses at the gene ends were 5 bases for V and 6 bases for J; bases not matched to a gene: 13. The CDR3 is 17 amino acids. CDR3 coding DNA: TGTGCCAGCAGCCTTTCCTCCGGACAGGGGAGGTCCGGGGAGCTGTTTTTT. Protein: CASSLSSGQGRSGELFF.